The 12 T cell receptor beta chains below come from one sample, sequenced in a study of Ad26.COV2.S vaccination and SARS-CoV-2 variants. Assay used: immunoSEQ multiplex PCR; TCRdb lists only in-frame clones, some missing. The profile shows fewer than 500,000 clones, approximately 92% of them singletons. Regarding treatment: 15 to 20 received Ad26.COV2.S at low or high dose, single or two shots; 5 received placebo; per-sample allocation not given. Specimen acquisition occurred on day 63 following the initial vaccine or placebo injection. Here the sequenced sample was peripheral blood, taken in a trial of Ad26.COV2.S vaccine versus placebo. The receptor source for this set is a person between 18 and 65 years old who received the Ad26.COV2.S COVID-19 vaccine or a placebo.

The chain uses TRBV3-1 (or the pseudogene TRBV3-2) and TRBJ2-2; 7 positions match TRBD2. The junction had 5 bases not matched to a gene; V was cut back by 2 bases and J by 2 bases. The CDR3 consists of 16 residues. The germline gives CDR1 LGHDT, CDR2 YNNKEL (reference sequence). Here the CDR3 reads CASSQRREPNTGELFF. The CDR3 coding sequence is TGTGCCAGCAGCCAACGGCGGGAGCCTAACACCGGGGAGCTGTTTTTT.

V gene TRBV24-1 combines with J gene TRBJ1-1, with unresolved D. The ends were cut back, 9 bases at V and 1 base at J, with 11 bases in the middle. The CDR3 covers 13 residues. From germline, CDR1 is KGHDR and CDR2 SFDVKD. In DNA, the CDR3 is TGTGCCACCTCCACAAGGGAGAACACTGAAGCTTTCTTT. Amino acid sequence: CATSTRENTEAFF.

The rearrangement links TRBV13 to TRBJ1-5; D not certain. CDR1 is PRHDT and CDR2 is FYEKMQ in the germline V gene (reference sequence). This CDR3 is built from 13 residues. Trimming removed 5 bases from V and 7 bases from J, with 12 bases in between. The CDR3 sequence is CASSLGRRQPQHF. The CDR3, as DNA: TGTGCCAGCAGCCTGGGGAGGAGACAGCCCCAGCATTTT.

This rearrangement joins TRBV28 to TRBJ2-1, with 11 bases identical to TRBD2. This CDR3 has 16 amino acids. The V gene's germline CDR1 is MDHEN and CDR2 SYDVKM. The trim removed 4 bases at V and 1 base at J, leaving 3 bases unmatched. The chain's CDR3 is CASSYLAGGSYNEQFF. The CDR3 DNA is TGTGCCAGCAGTTACTTAGCGGGAGGGTCCTACAATGAGCAGTTCTTC.

This chain links TRBV18 with TRBJ1-6; 8 positions agree with TRBD1. Germline CDR1 and CDR2: KGHSH and LQKENI. V trimming: 2 bases; J trimming: 6 bases; junction bases outside the gene matches: 12. This CDR3 has 18 residues. The CDR3 bases are TGTGCCAGCTCACCAACCAGCGCGACAGGGGCCGGTAATTCACCCCTCCACTTT. Translating gives CASSPTSATGAGNSPLHF.

The chain links TRBV5-8 to TRBJ2-3; 9 bases agree with TRBD2. Germline V CDR1 and CDR2: SGHTS, YDEGEE. V lost 6 bases, J lost 8 bases, and 13 bases stayed unmatched. The CDR3 has 15 residues. The CDR3 bases are TGTGCCAGCATCCTGGGAGCGGGAGGACCTACTACGCAGTATTTT. Amino acids: CASILGAGGPTTQYF.

This sequence joins TRBV6-2 or TRBV6-3 and TRBJ2-7; 12 positions match TRBD2. The ends lost 5 bases at V and 5 bases at J; junction bases unmatched: 4. The germline V gene has CDR1 MNHEY and CDR2 SVGEGT. The CDR3 sequence is 14 residues long. The chain's CDR3 is CASSRLAGVDEQYF. The CDR3 region has the DNA TGTGCCAGCAGTAGACTAGCGGGAGTCGACGAGCAGTACTTC.

V and J are TRBV2 and TRBJ2-7, with D possibly matching TRBD1 (6 bases). The germline V gene encodes CDR1 SNHLY and CDR2 FYNNEI. Trimming stripped 1 base from V and 3 bases from J, with 10 bases between. CDR3 length: 14 residues. This CDR3 is CASSEGRGNYEQYF. The CDR3 DNA is TGTGCCAGCAGTGAAGGCAGGGGCAACTACGAGCAGTACTTC.

This clone was recorded once. The rearrangement joins TRBV5-1 to TRBJ2-5, with TRBD2 matching 7 bases. Losses at the gene ends were 2 bases for V and 3 bases for J; bases not matched to a gene: 7. The CDR3 spans 15 residues. Germline V gives CDR1 SGHRS, CDR2 YFSETQ. CDR3 sequence: CASSFLAANEETQYF. Here the CDR3 DNA reads TGCGCCAGCAGCTTCCTAGCGGCAAACGAAGAGACCCAGTACTTC. Using reference TRBV5-1 and TRBJ2-5 for the parts outside the CDR3, the full variable domain is KAGVTQTPRYLIKTRGQQVTLSCSPISGHRSVSWYQQTPGQGLQFLFEYFSETQRNKGNFPGRFSGRQFSNSRSEMNVSTLELGDSALYLCASSFLAANEETQYFGPGTRLLVL.

The V call is TRBV9, the J call TRBJ2-1; D gene uncertain. Trimming took 3 bases from V and 2 from J, leaving 6 bases between them. The CDR3 extends over 13 amino acids. The germline V gene encodes CDR1 SGDLS and CDR2 YYNGEE. CDR3 sequence reads: CASSARPYNEQFF. CDR3 bases: TGTGCCAGCAGCGCGCGCCCCTACAATGAGCAGTTCTTC.

This sequence joins TRBV3-1 (or the pseudogene TRBV3-2) and TRBJ2-1, with D perhaps matching TRBD2 (6 bases). The CDR3 is 14 residues long. The V gene's germline CDR1 is LGHDT and CDR2 YNNKEL (reference sequence). V was cut by 1 base and J by 12 bases, with 16 bases left in between. In DNA, the CDR3 is TGTGCCAGCAGCCAAGGCGGGACTCTGGATCTGCAGTTCTTC. It is translated as CASSQGGTLDLQFF.

This clone came up a few times. The chain is built from TRBV7-9 and TRBJ2-7; D could derive from TRBD1 or TRBD2 (5 bases each). Trimming pared 1 base from V and 3 bases from J, leaving 13 bases between. CDR3 length equals 15 residues. Germline V gives CDR1 SEHNR, CDR2 FQNEAQ (reference sequence). The CDR3 loop is CASSLVVGTHYEQYF. DNA for the CDR3: TGTGCCAGCAGCTTAGTTGTGGGGACCCACTACGAGCAGTACTTC.